A single TCR beta chain is shown here with its context. What it binds is unknown. Sequenced by immunoSEQ multiplex PCR; TCRdb stores in-frame clones only, minus some. This table holds about 55,000 clones, more than 70% found once. The CDR3 runs 14 residues. V lost 4 bases to trimming and J lost 5 bases, with 16 bases between them. Per the germline V gene, CDR1 is SGHDT and CDR2 is YYEEEE. The data belong to a study of OX40 agonist ivuxolimab in advanced cancers. Study information: The study gave patients intravenous ivuxolimab at 0.01 to 10 mg/kg every 2 weeks.

Study-wide findings and caveats: It was not determined which antigens were specifically recognized by the peripheral T cells that had undergone clonal expansion. With doses of 0.1 to 3.0 mg/kg, CD4+ and CD8+ blood T cells had undergone clonal expansion by week 6.

Sequenced here: CD4+ or CD8+ T cells sorted from blood, sampled in a trial of the OX40 agonist ivuxolimab. The V call is TRBV5-6, the J call TRBJ2-7; D unresolved. The origin of this receptor is an adult with an advanced solid tumor such as melanoma, head and neck, liver or kidney cancer. The CDR3 loop is CASSRVYGVNEQYF. The CDR3 nucleotides are TGTGCCAGCAGCCGGGTGTATGGAGTCAACGAGCAGTACTTC.